This T cell receptor beta chain appears in the sequencing data of a study of CDR3 diversity in severe acne. TCRdb recomputed calls from the PCR reads with MiXCR, one row per CDR3 protein. The sample includes tens of thousands of distinct CDR3 sequences, around 50% of them seen just once. Looked up from germline, CDR1 is SEHNR and CDR2 is FQNEAQ (reference sequence). The length of the CDR3 is 16 residues. V gave up 6 bases and J gave up 9 bases; unmatched junction bases: 14. This clonotype has more than one count but fewer than ten. The chain carries TRBV7-9 and TRBJ2-2, with 9 bases that match TRBD2. The specimen was blood. The receptor's source is a male donor in good health, without acne. The CDR3 sequence is CASRSDSGRSNRELFF. CDR3 DNA sequence: TGTGCCAGCAGATCCGATAGCGGGAGAAGCAATCGGGAGCTGTTTTTT.